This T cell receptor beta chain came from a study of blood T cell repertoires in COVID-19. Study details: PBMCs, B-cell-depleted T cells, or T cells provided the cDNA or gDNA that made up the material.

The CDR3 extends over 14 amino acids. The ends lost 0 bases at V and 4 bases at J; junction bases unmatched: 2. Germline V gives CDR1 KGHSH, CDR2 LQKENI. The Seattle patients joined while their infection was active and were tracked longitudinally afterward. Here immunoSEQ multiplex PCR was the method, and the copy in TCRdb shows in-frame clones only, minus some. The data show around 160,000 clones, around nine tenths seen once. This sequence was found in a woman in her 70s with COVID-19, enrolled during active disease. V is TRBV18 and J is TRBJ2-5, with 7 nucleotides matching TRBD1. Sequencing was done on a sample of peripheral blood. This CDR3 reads CASSPPPGGETQYF. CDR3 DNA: TGTGCCAGCTCACCACCCCCAGGGGGAGAGACCCAGTACTTC.